This T cell receptor beta chain was sequenced during a study of blood T cells in healthy people across ages. Next came a second PCR, run for about 7 to 12 cycles, which used a sample-barcoded 5' primer along with a J-beta primer mix. Each cDNA molecule, via a template-switch adaptor with 12 random nucleotides, was tagged. TCRdb fed the 5' RACE reads into MiXCR, producing one record per CDR3 protein. The data show 800,000 or so distinct CDR3 sequences, about 46% seen once. On this clonotype: Its antigen remains unidentified.

Overall study findings and caveats: PBMCs that were unsorted prevented a conclusive naive versus antigen-experienced comparison. Diversity of TCR beta per million T cells declined in a roughly linear way with age. It was the long-lived donors that had more naive CD4+ cells and higher diversity than aged donors.

The germline gives CDR1 KGHDR, CDR2 SFDVKD. CDR3 length: 15 amino acids. The V and J ends lost 2 bases and 1 base respectively, with 11 bases between them. The chain couples TRBV24-1 to TRBJ2-7; D call uncertain. Sample: blood. This clonotype was sampled from an elderly man in good health. The CDR3 reads CATSDSRRKSYEQYF. CDR3 coding DNA: TGTGCCACCAGTGATTCCCGACGGAAGTCCTACGAGCAGTACTTC.